Shown below are 8 T cell receptor beta chains from a single sample sequenced in a study of cytomegalovirus exposure and HLA in healthy donors. This PCR relied on a set of 60 Vbeta primers and 13 Jbeta primers. Clones were sequenced by immunoSEQ multiplex PCR, and TCRdb holds only the in-frame ones, with some missing. The data show some 120,000 clones, roughly four fifths seen once. Sequenced: PBMCs. The receptor source for this set is a man younger than 30 in good health and CMV-seronegative.

The chain combines TRBV7-2 with TRBJ1-4; D may be TRBD1 (5 bases). V dropped 5 bases and J dropped 7 bases, with 14 bases sitting between them. The CDR3 is 14 residues long. The germline gives CDR1 SGHTA, CDR2 FQGNSA. CDR3 in DNA: TGTGCCAGCAGCCCAGGCGGGGGTGGTGAAAAACTGTTTTTT. Translated, it gives CASSPGGGGEKLFF. Combining the CDR3 with reference TRBV7-2 and TRBJ1-4 gives the whole variable domain GAGVSQSPSNKVTEKGKDVELRCDPISGHTALYWYRQSLGQGLEFLIYFQGNSAPDKSGLPSDRFSAERTGGSVSTLTIQRTQQEDSAVYLCASSPGGGGEKLFFGSGTQLSVL.

The chain recombines TRBV5-1 with TRBJ1-3, with TRBD1 as a possible D gene (6 bases). Germline values: CDR1 SGHRS, CDR2 YFSETQ. The CDR3 consists of 15 residues. The V end lost 5 bases, the J end lost 2 bases, and 14 bases lay between the germline ends. This CDR3 is CASRGGAGAGNTIYF. DNA for the CDR3: TGCGCCAGCAGAGGGGGAGCGGGGGCTGGAAACACCATATATTTT.

The gene calls are TRBV10-2 and TRBJ2-2; a possible D gene is TRBD1 (6 bases). The germline CDR1 and CDR2 sequences are WSHSY and SAAADI. This CDR3 spans 14 amino acids. V lost 10 bases and J 6 bases, leaving 18 bases between the germline ends. CDR3 in DNA: TGCGCCACCCGAGGGGCAGGGGAACCCGGGGAGCTGTTTTTT. This gives the protein CATRGAGEPGELFF.

This CDR3 reads CATRAGTGAYNEQFF. CDR3 nucleotides: TGTGCCACCAGAGCCGGGACAGGGGCCTACAATGAGCAGTTCTTC. The chain links TRBV15 to TRBJ2-1; 10 positions agree with TRBD1. The V segment lost 6 bases and the J segment 2 bases; nucleotides outside the gene matches: 4. This CDR3 is 15 amino acids long. From germline, CDR1 is LNHNV and CDR2 YYDKDF (reference sequence).

This clone was detected only once. The chain uses TRBV11-2 and TRBJ1-3; 7 nucleotides match TRBD1. Trimming took 1 base from V and 4 from J; bases not matched to a gene: 10. This CDR3 has 17 residues. CDR1 and CDR2 from the germline V gene are SGHAT and FQNNGV. CDR3 region: CASSLAGVRGSGNTIYF. DNA for the CDR3: TGTGCCAGCAGCTTAGCGGGTGTCAGGGGGTCCGGAAACACCATATATTTT. The full variable domain, rest sourced from reference TRBV11-2 and TRBJ1-3, is EAGVAQSPRYKIIEKRQSVAFWCNPISGHATLYWYQQILGQGPKLLIQFQNNGVVDDSQLPKDRFSAERLKGVDSTLKIQPAKLEDSAVYLCASSLAGVRGSGNTIYFGEGSWLTVV.

The chain joins TRBV15 to TRBJ2-1, with unresolved D. The CDR3 runs to 15 residues. V was pared by 5 bases and J by 1 base, with 12 bases between. Germline CDR1 reads LNHNV; CDR2 reads YYDKDF (reference sequence). The CDR3 spells CATSPRLASYNEQFF. The CDR3 DNA reads TGTGCCACCAGCCCGAGACTCGCTTCCTACAATGAGCAGTTCTTC.

This clone showed up just a few times. Sequence at one end of the junction differs from germline and may be a read error. The rearrangement joins TRBV7-9 to TRBJ1-2; D uncertain. The CDR3 spans 13 residues. In germline, CDR1 is SEHNR, CDR2 FQNEAQ (reference sequence). CDR3 nucleotide sequence: TGTTCCAGCAGCCCACCGGGTGACTATGGCTACACCTTC. It codes for CSSSPPGDYGYTF.

The V gene is TRBV7-9, the J gene TRBJ1-4; possibly TRBD1 for D (5 bases). CDR1 and CDR2 from the germline V gene are SEHNR and FQNEAQ (reference sequence). The CDR3 contains 14 residues. Between the trimmed V and J ends, which lost 5 bases and 7 bases, there was a span of 14 bases. CDR3 sequence (DNA): TGTGCCAGCAGCGAAGGGGTTCTAGGTGAAAAACTGTTTTTT. Protein: CASSEGVLGEKLFF.